The 28 T cell receptor beta chains below come from one sample, sequenced in a study of identical twins listed by TCRdb under 2016. The library was prepared using 5' RACE. The data were produced on an Illumina HiSeq 2000. The public sequencing data were trimmed at Q25 with fastp and processed into clonotypes with MiXCR by TCRdb, which kept only in-frame beta chains. Rows matching on CDR3 protein sequence are summarized as one entry with the most common DNA and genes. The sample yields some 900,000 distinct CDR3 sequences; 9% to 15% were counted once. The top ten hold around 1.6% of the sample. The same data also went into a second study, on yellow fever vaccine responses in identical twins.

The sample consisted of PBMCs. The source of these receptors is a woman under 30 in good health.

This clonotype was recorded many times. The V gene is TRBV12-3 or TRBV12-4, the J gene TRBJ1-1, with D maybe TRBD1 (6 bases). V gave up 3 bases and J gave up 7 bases, with 12 bases separating them. CDR3 length: 13 amino acids. The CDR3 here is CASSFPGDNEAFF. CDR3 nucleotides: TGTGCCAGCAGTTTTCCAGGGGACAATGAAGCTTTCTTT.

There are many counts of this clonotype. A read error may account for a junction end that differs from germline. The chain recombines TRBV11-2 with TRBJ2-1; D tentatively fits TRBD1 or TRBD2 (6 bases each). This CDR3 region has 15 residues. CDR1 is SGHAT and CDR2 is FQNNGV in the germline V gene. The CDR3, as DNA: TGCGCCAGCAGCCTTTCGGGGGCGACCTACAATGAGCAGTTCTTC. Protein sequence: CASSLSGATYNEQFF.

V gene TRBV28 combines with J gene TRBJ1-1; no clear D gene. The CDR3 length is 16 residues. V gave up 2 bases and J gave up 1 base, with 14 bases separating them. CDR1 MDHEN and CDR2 SYDVKM come from the germline V gene. Here the CDR3 reads CASSLRLGLGNTEAFF. As DNA, the CDR3 is TGTGCCAGCAGTTTACGGTTAGGGTTGGGGAACACTGAAGCTTTCTTT.

The count of this clonotype is one. The chain recombines TRBV5-1 with TRBJ2-1; 8 nucleotides align to TRBD2. The trim removed 4 bases at V and 2 bases at J, leaving 8 bases unmatched. This CDR3 is built from 16 residues. Germline V gives CDR1 SGHRS, CDR2 YFSETQ. CDR3 coding DNA: TGCGCCAGCAGCCTCGGGGGGGTGGTGACCTACAATGAGCAGTTCTTC. This encodes CASSLGGVVTYNEQFF.

The rearrangement uses TRBV6-1 and TRBJ2-7, with 9 bases lining up with TRBD2. Germline CDR1 is MNHNS and CDR2 is SASEGT. There are 14 residues in the CDR3. Trimming at V came to 5 bases and at J to 0 bases, leaving 2 bases not matched to a gene. CDR3 region: CASSRTSVSYEQYF. In nucleotides, the CDR3 is TGTGCCAGCAGTAGGACTAGCGTCTCCTACGAGCAGTACTTC.

CDR3 residues: CASRPGQGGATEAFF. DNA of the CDR3: TGTGCCAGCAGGCCGGGACAGGGCGGGGCCACTGAAGCTTTCTTT. The rearrangement links TRBV6-1 to TRBJ1-1; 9 bases line up with TRBD1. The CDR3 contains 15 residues. V trimming: 6 bases; J trimming: 4 bases; junction bases outside the gene matches: 9. Per the germline V gene, CDR1 is MNHNS and CDR2 is SASEGT.

J is TRBJ1-1 and V is TRBV5-1, with TRBD1 as a possible D gene (6 bases). The germline V gene has CDR1 SGHRS and CDR2 YFSETQ. The CDR3 covers 14 residues. Trimming shortened V by 7 bases and J by 0 bases, and 13 bases separated the two germline ends. The CDR3 sequence is CASRGGEMNTEAFF. The CDR3 bases are TGCGCCAGCCGGGGGGGCGAGATGAACACTGAAGCTTTCTTT. Looking up the rest from reference TRBV5-1 and TRBJ1-1 gives the full variable domain: KAGVTQTPRYLIKTRGQQVTLSCSPISGHRSVSWYQQTPGQGLQFLFEYFSETQRNKGNFPGRFSGRQFSNSRSEMNVSTLELGDSALYLCASRGGEMNTEAFFGQGTRLTVV.

This clonotype was observed at least ten times. The V call is TRBV12-3 or TRBV12-4, the J call TRBJ2-3; TRBD2 might be the D (6 bases). V was clipped by 6 bases and J by 7 bases, with 17 bases between them. The CDR3 runs 14 residues. CDR3 sequence reads: CASRGAGWGYTQYF. CDR3 bases: TGTGCCAGCAGGGGAGCGGGCTGGGGATATACGCAGTATTTT.

There are a few counts of this clonotype. This chain uses TRBV12-3 or TRBV12-4 with TRBJ1-1, with D possibly TRBD1 on 6 matching bases. Between the trimmed V and J ends, which lost 6 bases and 11 bases, there was a span of 13 bases. CDR3 length: 11 residues. The CDR3 DNA is TGTGCCAGCAGGCAGGGGAAGGGGGCTTTCTTT. Its protein is CASRQGKGAFF.

This clonotype appeared a few times. The chain employs TRBV20-1 and TRBJ1-1; D might be TRBD1 (5 bases). The CDR3 length is 13 residues. V lost 5 bases to trimming and J lost 5 bases, with 15 bases between them. Germline V CDR1 and CDR2: DFQATT, SNEGSKA (reference sequence). The CDR3 sequence is CSAPHRRGTEAFF. In nucleotides, the CDR3 is TGCAGTGCTCCCCACAGGCGGGGGACTGAAGCTTTCTTT.

This clonotype was counted many times. The chain combines TRBV7-8 with TRBJ1-2, with no clear D. V was clipped by 3 bases and J by 6 bases, with 14 bases between them. CDR3 length: 14 residues. The germline V gene has CDR1 SGHVS and CDR2 FQNEAQ. The CDR3 DNA sequence: TGTGCCAGCAGCTTGGAGCGGACCGGTCATGGCTACACCTTC. Protein: CASSLERTGHGYTF.

This clonotype turned up a few times. The chain employs TRBV28 and TRBJ2-7; 7 nucleotides match TRBD1. Per the germline V gene, CDR1 is MDHEN and CDR2 is SYDVKM. Germline trimming cut 10 bases from V and 1 base from J; bases unmatched to any gene: 4. The CDR3 spans 12 residues. The CDR3 protein is CAIETGSYEQYF. CDR3 sequence (DNA): TGTGCCATCGAGACAGGGTCCTACGAGCAGTACTTC.

This clonotype was detected only a few times. This sequence joins TRBV19 and TRBJ1-1; D remains unclear. CDR3 length: 11 residues. Trimming removed 5 bases at V and 10 bases at J, with 11 bases between. Per germline, CDR1 LNHDA and CDR2 SQIVND (reference sequence). The CDR3 sequence: CASSRASVAFF. For the CDR3, the DNA is TGTGCCAGTAGTCGGGCGTCGGTAGCTTTCTTT.

J is TRBJ2-2 and V is TRBV20-1; D may be TRBD1 or TRBD2 (5 bases each). Trimming pared 3 bases from V and 5 bases from J, leaving 16 bases between. Germline V lookup: CDR1 DFQATT, CDR2 SNEGSKA (reference sequence). This CDR3 is built from 15 residues. CDR3 sequence (DNA): TGCAGTGCTAGCAACGGCCCCGAGGGGACCGGGGAGCTGTTTTTT. It yields the protein CSASNGPEGTGELFF.

The table lists this clonotype with a few counts. The genes are TRBV4-1 and TRBJ2-5; 8 bases are shared with TRBD2. V lost 0 bases to trimming and J lost 4 bases; unmatched junction nucleotides: 7. The CDR3 sequence is 16 residues long. Germline V gives CDR1 MGHRA, CDR2 YSYEKL. As DNA, the CDR3 is TGCGCCAGCAGCCAAGATACGAACGGGGGGGTAGAGACCCAGTACTTC. Translated: CASSQDTNGGVETQYF.

This rearrangement joins TRBV28 to TRBJ1-5; D gene ambiguous. V was cut by 6 bases and J by 4 bases, with 10 bases left in between. The CDR3 runs 13 residues. The V gene's germline CDR1 is MDHEN and CDR2 SYDVKM. In nucleotides, the CDR3 is TGTGCCAGCAGGGCGAAGCGAAATCAGCCCCAGCATTTT. Amino acid sequence: CASRAKRNQPQHF.

The chain links TRBV5-8 to TRBJ1-6; D call uncertain. Germline V gene data show CDR1 as SGHTS and CDR2 as YDEGEE. CDR3 length equals 15 residues. V was cut by 4 bases and J by 6 bases, with 14 bases left in between. The CDR3 loop reads CASSLVGKGNSPLHF. The CDR3 coding sequence is TGTGCCAGCAGCCTGGTGGGTAAGGGTAATTCACCCCTCCACTTT.

This clonotype has a count of ten or more. This CDR3 is CASSLFGYEQYF. The CDR3, as DNA: TGTGCCAGCAGTTTATTCGGGTACGAGCAGTACTTC. The gene calls are TRBV12-3 or TRBV12-4 and TRBJ2-7, with no clear D. Between the trimmed V and J ends, which lost 2 bases and 4 bases, there was a span of 6 bases. The CDR3 extends over 12 amino acids.

The J gene is TRBJ2-3, the V gene TRBV28; 9 bases fit TRBD1. V lost 5 bases to trimming and J lost 0 bases; unmatched junction nucleotides: 18. This CDR3 comprises 20 residues. In germline, CDR1 is MDHEN, CDR2 SYDVKM. The CDR3 coding sequence is TGTGCCAGCAGTGCTCCCCTGTCCCGGGACAGGGTTTGGAGCACAGATACGCAGTATTTT. Its translation is CASSAPLSRDRVWSTDTQYF.

This clonotype showed up just a few times. The chain employs TRBV15 and TRBJ2-5; 8 nucleotides line up with TRBD2. V lost 3 bases to trimming and J lost 2 bases; unmatched junction nucleotides: 11. The CDR3 loop spans 17 amino acids. CDR1 is LNHNV and CDR2 is YYDKDF in the germline V gene (reference sequence). CDR3 residues: CATSRALVVAGQETQYF. The CDR3 DNA reads as TGTGCCACCAGCAGGGCTTTAGTGGTAGCGGGACAAGAGACCCAGTACTTC.

This clonotype was detected only a few times. The chain is built from TRBV15 and TRBJ2-5; D is unresolved. The CDR3 contains 15 residues. CDR1 is LNHNV and CDR2 is YYDKDF in the germline V gene (reference sequence). Trimming took 0 bases from V and 0 from J, leaving 8 bases between them. The CDR3, as DNA: TGTGCCACCAGCAGAGATTTGACTTACCAAGAGACCCAGTACTTC. The encoded protein is CATSRDLTYQETQYF.

This clonotype was observed a handful of times. The rearrangement joins TRBV29-1 to TRBJ1-5; possible D gene TRBD1, 5 bases. The germline V gene has CDR1 SQVTM and CDR2 ANQGSEA. The CDR3 covers 12 residues. Trimming took 6 bases from V and 6 from J, leaving 12 bases between them. DNA for the CDR3: TGCAGCGTGGGGGAGGGGAGTCAGCCCCAGCATTTT. Protein sequence: CSVGEGSQPQHF. The variable domain in full, with the rest retrieved from reference TRBV29-1 and TRBJ1-5, is SAVISQKPSRDICQRGTSLTIQCQVDSQVTMMFWYRQQPGQSLTLIATANQGSEATYESGFVIDKFPISRPNLTFSTLTVSNMSPEDSSIYLCSVGEGSQPQHFGDGTRLSIL.

V and J are TRBV5-4 and TRBJ2-7, with a tentative D call TRBD1 (5 bases). This CDR3 is built from 13 residues. CDR1 and CDR2 (germline): SGHNT, YYREEE (reference sequence). Deletions cut 4 bases from V and 1 base from J, with 9 bases between. The DNA of the CDR3 is TGTGCCAGCAGCGCAGACAGTTCCTACGAGCAGTACGTC. Translating it yields CASSADSSYEQYV.

J is TRBJ1-5 and V is TRBV6-1; D uncertain. The CDR3 is made up of 14 amino acids. Germline assignment: CDR1 MNHNS and CDR2 SASEGT. Trimming cost V 6 bases and J 6 bases, with 15 bases left between them. Here the CDR3 reads CASSAGGGGQPQHF. The CDR3 DNA is TGTGCCAGCAGCGCAGGTGGCGGCGGTCAGCCCCAGCATTTT.

This rearrangement joins TRBV11-2 to TRBJ2-5, with a possible D match to TRBD2 (6 bases). Germline V gives CDR1 SGHAT, CDR2 FQNNGV. The CDR3 contains 16 residues. V was pared by 1 base and J by 1 base, with 13 bases between. The chain's CDR3 is CASSLAQSGSQETQYF. CDR3 in DNA: TGTGCCAGCAGCTTAGCCCAGAGCGGGTCCCAAGAGACCCAGTACTTC.

There are a few counts of this clonotype. V is TRBV2 and J is TRBJ2-3; no reliable D call. CDR3 length equals 15 residues. CDR1 is SNHLY, CDR2 FYNNEI, per germline. The V end lost 6 bases, the J end lost 1 base, and 14 bases lay between the germline ends. CDR3 amino acids: CASRPSGVGTDTQYF. CDR3 DNA sequence: TGTGCCAGCAGGCCCTCCGGTGTAGGCACAGATACGCAGTATTTT.

This clonotype has a handful of counts. V and J are TRBV20-1 and TRBJ1-5, with D possibly TRBD1 on 5 matching bases. Germline CDR1 is DFQATT and CDR2 is SNEGSKA (reference sequence). V lost 5 bases and J 5 bases, leaving 16 bases between the germline ends. This CDR3 spans 14 amino acids. The CDR3 region is CSALGPSGYQPQHF. CDR3 DNA sequence: TGCAGTGCTCTGGGGCCGAGCGGATATCAGCCCCAGCATTTT.

The rearrangement uses TRBV4-1 and TRBJ1-2, with TRBD1 matching 8 bases. CDR3 size: 14 residues. V trimming: 4 bases; J trimming: 7 bases; junction bases outside the gene matches: 8. CDR1 and CDR2 (germline): MGHRA, YSYEKL. This chain's CDR3 is CASSRPTGDGGYTF. CDR3 nucleotide sequence: TGCGCCAGCAGCCGACCGACAGGGGATGGTGGCTACACCTTC.